This entry concerns a single T cell receptor beta chain. The data were taken from a study of cytomegalovirus exposure and HLA in healthy donors. Looking at the study overall: Among the roughly 380 donors who were genotyped, roughly 85% fell in the genetic ancestry cluster that is associated with self-reported Caucasian donors.

13 Jbeta primers and 60 Vbeta primers were used for the PCR. Clones were sequenced by immunoSEQ multiplex PCR, and TCRdb holds only the in-frame ones, with some missing. This sample's clone table lists approximately 72,000 clones. CDR3 length equals 15 residues. Per germline, CDR1 MGHDK and CDR2 SYGVNS. Trimming took 1 base from V and 6 from J, leaving 13 bases between them. The receptor was derived from a man aged 35-49 years in good health and CMV-seronegative. This sequence joins TRBV25-1 and TRBJ1-5; D remains unclear. The sequenced sample was PBMCs. This chain's CDR3 is CASSESGGLAQPQHF. In DNA form, the CDR3 reads TGTGCCAGCAGTGAATCAGGAGGACTAGCTCAGCCCCAGCATTTT.